This paragraph reports one TCR beta chain. Its specificity is unknown. The CDR3 length is 15 residues. The germline V gene has CDR1 SGHKS and CDR2 YYEKEE (reference sequence). The V and J ends lost 4 bases and 4 bases respectively, with 15 bases between them. This record belongs to a study of T cell responses to AZD1222 COVID-19 vaccine. Study-level information: Second doses that came at about 4 or about 12 weeks were put together. Study results and caveats: Baseline antibody screening turned up just six seropositive AZD1222 recipients. Compared with day 0, the breadth and depth of the Spike-specific TCR repertoire rose significantly after two doses of AZD1222.

Repertoires were generated with immunoSEQ multiplex PCR, while TCRdb's copy carries only in-frame clones and drops some. The data show roughly 140,000 clones, around 88% seen once. The J gene is TRBJ2-1, the V gene TRBV5-5; possible D gene TRBD2, 5 bases. This clonotype was obtained from an adult in good health. This specimen consisted of peripheral blood, obtained on day 0 of AZD1222 vaccination. In DNA, the CDR3 is TGTGCCAGCAGCCGGGAAGGATCAACGTACAATGAGCAGTTCTTC. It codes for CASSREGSTYNEQFF. Combining the CDR3 with reference TRBV5-5 and TRBJ2-1 gives the whole variable domain DAGVTQSPTHLIKTRGQQVTLRCSPISGHKSVSWYQQVLGQGPQFIFQYYEKEERGRGNFPDRFSARQFPNYSSELNVNALLLGDSALYLCASSREGSTYNEQFFGPGTRLTVL.